Below, 2 T cell receptor beta chains from the same sample are listed, as sequenced in a study of early T cells in non-severe SARS-CoV-2 infection. Each CDR3 protein gets one entry after TCRdb re-called the 5' RACE reads with MiXCR. The sample has 85,000 to 90,000 distinct CDR3 sequences, about 15% seen once; the top ten hold 5% to 7.5%. The sample consisted of whole blood. These receptors all stem from an adult who was a healthcare worker with PCR-confirmed SARS-CoV-2 infection or an uninfected control (not recorded which).

The chain recombines TRBV29-1 with TRBJ1-3; possibly TRBD1 for D (6 bases). The CDR3 is 14 amino acids. The V end lost 0 bases, the J end lost 2 bases, and 8 bases lay between the germline ends. Germline loops: CDR1 SQVTM, CDR2 ANQGSEA. The CDR3 spells CSVEDGGAGNTIYF. In nucleotides, the CDR3 is TGCAGCGTTGAAGATGGGGGCGCTGGAAACACCATATATTTT.

This rearrangement joins TRBV21-1 to TRBJ2-1; the table's D gene call, TRBD1, was not cross checked with the DNA. TRBV21-1 is noted as a pseudogene. The CDR3 spans 16 residues. The CDR3 sequence: CASSSLGGAGLNEQFF. Written as DNA, the CDR3 is TGTGCCAGCAGCTCATTGGGGGGGGCAGGTTTGAATGAGCAGTTCTTC.